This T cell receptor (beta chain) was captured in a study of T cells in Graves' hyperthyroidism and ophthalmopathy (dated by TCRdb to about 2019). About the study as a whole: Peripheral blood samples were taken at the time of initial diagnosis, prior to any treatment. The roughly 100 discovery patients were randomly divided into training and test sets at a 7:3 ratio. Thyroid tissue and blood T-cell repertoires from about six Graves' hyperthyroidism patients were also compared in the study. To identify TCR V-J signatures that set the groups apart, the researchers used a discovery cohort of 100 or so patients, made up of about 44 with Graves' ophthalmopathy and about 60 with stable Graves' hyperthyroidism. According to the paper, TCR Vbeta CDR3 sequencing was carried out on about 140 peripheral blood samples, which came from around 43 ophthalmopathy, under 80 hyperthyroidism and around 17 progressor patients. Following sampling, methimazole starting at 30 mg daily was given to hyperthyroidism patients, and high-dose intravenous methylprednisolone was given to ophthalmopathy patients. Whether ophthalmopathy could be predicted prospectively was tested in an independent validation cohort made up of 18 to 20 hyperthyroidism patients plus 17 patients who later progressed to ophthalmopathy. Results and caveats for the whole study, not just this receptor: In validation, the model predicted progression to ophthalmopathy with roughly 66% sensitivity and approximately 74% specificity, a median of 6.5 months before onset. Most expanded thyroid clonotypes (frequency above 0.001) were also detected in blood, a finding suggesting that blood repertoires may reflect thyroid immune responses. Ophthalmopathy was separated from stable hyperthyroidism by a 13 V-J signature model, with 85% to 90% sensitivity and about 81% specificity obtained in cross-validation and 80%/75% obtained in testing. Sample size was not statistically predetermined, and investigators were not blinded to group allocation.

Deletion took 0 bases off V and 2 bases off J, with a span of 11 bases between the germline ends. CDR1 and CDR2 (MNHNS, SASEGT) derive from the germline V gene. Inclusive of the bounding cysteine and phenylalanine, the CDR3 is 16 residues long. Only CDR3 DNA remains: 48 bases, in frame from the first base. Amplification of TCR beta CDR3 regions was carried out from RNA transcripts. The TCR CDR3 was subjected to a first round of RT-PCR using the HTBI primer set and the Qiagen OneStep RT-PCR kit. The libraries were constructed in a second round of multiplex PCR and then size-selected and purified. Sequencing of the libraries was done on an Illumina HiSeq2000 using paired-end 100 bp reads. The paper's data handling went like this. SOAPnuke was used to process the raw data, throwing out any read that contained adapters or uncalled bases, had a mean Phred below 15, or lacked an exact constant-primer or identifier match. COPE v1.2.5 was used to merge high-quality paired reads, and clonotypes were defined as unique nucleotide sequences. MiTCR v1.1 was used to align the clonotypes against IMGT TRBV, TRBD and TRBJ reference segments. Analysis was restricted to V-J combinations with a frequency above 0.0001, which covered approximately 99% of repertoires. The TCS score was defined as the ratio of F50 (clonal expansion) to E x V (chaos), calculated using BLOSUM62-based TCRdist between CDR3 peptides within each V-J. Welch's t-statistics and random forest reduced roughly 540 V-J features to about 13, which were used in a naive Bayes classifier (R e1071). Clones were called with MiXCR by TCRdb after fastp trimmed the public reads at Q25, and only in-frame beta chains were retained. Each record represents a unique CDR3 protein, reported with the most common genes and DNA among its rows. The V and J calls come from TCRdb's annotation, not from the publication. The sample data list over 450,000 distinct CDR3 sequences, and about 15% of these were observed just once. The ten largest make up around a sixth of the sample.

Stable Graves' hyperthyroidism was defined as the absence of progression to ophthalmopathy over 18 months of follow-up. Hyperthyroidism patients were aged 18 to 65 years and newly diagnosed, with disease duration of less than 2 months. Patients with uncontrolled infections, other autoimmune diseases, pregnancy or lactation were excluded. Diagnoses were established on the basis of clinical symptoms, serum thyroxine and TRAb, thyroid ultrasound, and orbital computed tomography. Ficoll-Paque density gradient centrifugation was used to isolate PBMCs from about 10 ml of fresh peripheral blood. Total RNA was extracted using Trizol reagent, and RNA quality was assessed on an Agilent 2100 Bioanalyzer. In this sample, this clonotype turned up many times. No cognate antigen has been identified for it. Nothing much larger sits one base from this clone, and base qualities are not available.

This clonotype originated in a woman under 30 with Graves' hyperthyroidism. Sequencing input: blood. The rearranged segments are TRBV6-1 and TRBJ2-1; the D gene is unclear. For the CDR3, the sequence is CASSEARQTPYNEQFF. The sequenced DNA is TGTGCCAGCAGTGAAGCTCGGCAAACTCCCTACAATGAGCAGTTCTTC.